The present entry profiles one T cell receptor (beta chain) with its context. Germline V lookup: CDR1 MNHEY, CDR2 SMNVEV (reference sequence). V lost 6 bases, J lost 3 bases, and 4 bases stayed unmatched. CDR3 length equals 13 residues. The data originate from a study of T cell responses to AZD1222 COVID-19 vaccine. The method was immunoSEQ multiplex PCR; TCRdb's version includes in-frame clones alone and lacks a portion of them. The table lists 140,000 to 150,000 clones, about 92% of them singletons. The chain is built from TRBV27 and TRBJ2-5, with TRBD1 identical over 7 bases. The TCR comes from an adult who had recovered from COVID-19. This specimen consisted of peripheral blood, obtained after recovery from COVID-19. The CDR3 nucleotides read TGTGCCAGCAGCAGACAGGGTAAAGAGACCCAGTACTTC. Translated: CASSRQGKETQYF.